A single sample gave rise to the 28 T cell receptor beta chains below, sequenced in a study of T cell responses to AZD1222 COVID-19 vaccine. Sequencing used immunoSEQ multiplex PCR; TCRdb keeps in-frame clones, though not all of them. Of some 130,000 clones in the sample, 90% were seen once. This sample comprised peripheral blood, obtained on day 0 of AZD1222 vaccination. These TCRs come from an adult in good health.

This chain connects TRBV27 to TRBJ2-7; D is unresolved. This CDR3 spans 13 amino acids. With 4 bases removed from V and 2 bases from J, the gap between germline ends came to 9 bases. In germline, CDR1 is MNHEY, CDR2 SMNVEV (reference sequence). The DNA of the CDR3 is TGTGCCAGCAGTTATTCGGCCGCCTACGAGCAGTACTTC. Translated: CASSYSAAYEQYF.

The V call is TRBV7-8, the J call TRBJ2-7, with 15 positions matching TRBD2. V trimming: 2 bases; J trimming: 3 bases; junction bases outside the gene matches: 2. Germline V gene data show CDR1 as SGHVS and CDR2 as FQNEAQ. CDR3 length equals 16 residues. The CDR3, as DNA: TGTGCCAGCAGCTTATTGGGACTAGCGGGGGGCTACGAGCAGTACTTC. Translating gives CASSLLGLAGGYEQYF. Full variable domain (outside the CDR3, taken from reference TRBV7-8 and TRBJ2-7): GAGVSQSPRYKVAKRGQDVALRCDPISGHVSLFWYQQALGQGPEFLTYFQNEAQLDKSGLPSDRFFAERPEGSVSTLKIQRTQQEDSAVYLCASSLLGLAGGYEQYFGPGTRLTVT.

CDR3 coding DNA: TGTGCCAGCAGTTTATCCCCAGATACCTACGAGCAGTACTTC. Amino acid sequence: CASSLSPDTYEQYF. This rearrangement joins TRBV27 to TRBJ2-7; D not resolved. The CDR3 totals 14 residues. Per the germline V gene, CDR1 is MNHEY and CDR2 is SMNVEV (reference sequence). V lost 0 bases, J lost 2 bases, and 8 bases lay in between.

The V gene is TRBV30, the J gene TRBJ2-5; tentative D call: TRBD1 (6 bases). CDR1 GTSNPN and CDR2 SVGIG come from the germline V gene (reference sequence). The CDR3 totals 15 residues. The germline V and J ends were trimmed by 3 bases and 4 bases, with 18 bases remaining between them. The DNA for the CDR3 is TGTGCCTGGAGCGGAACAAGGGGGATAGGAGAGACCCAGTACTTC. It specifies CAWSGTRGIGETQYF.

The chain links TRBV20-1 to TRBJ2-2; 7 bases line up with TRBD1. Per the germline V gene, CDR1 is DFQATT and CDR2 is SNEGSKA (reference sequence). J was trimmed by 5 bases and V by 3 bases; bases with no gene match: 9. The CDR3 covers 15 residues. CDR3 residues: CSASGQGVNTGELFF. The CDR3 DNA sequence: TGCAGTGCTAGTGGTCAGGGGGTTAATACCGGGGAGCTGTTTTTT.

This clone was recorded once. CDR3 amino acids: CASRRGGATDTQYF. The CDR3 DNA reads TGTGCCAGCAGGCGCGGGGGGGCGACAGATACGCAGTATTTT. V is TRBV7-2 and J is TRBJ2-3; 9 nucleotides line up with TRBD2. The J segment lost 3 bases and the V segment lost 6 bases, leaving 4 bases of the junction unmatched. Germline V gene data show CDR1 as SGHTA and CDR2 as FQGNSA. This CDR3 is 14 amino acids long.

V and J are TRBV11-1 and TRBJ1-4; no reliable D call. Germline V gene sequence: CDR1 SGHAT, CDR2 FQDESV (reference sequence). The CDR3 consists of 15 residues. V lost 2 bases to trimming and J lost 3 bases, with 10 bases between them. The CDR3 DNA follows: TGTGCCAGCAGCTTATCCAGGAGGGCTAATGAAAAACTGTTTTTT. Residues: CASSLSRRANEKLFF.

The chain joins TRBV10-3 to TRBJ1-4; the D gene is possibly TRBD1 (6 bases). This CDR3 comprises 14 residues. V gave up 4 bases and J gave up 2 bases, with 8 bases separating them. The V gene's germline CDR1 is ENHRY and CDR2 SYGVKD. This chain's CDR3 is CAISVQGTNEKLFF. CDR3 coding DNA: TGTGCCATCAGTGTACAGGGTACTAATGAAAAACTGTTTTTT.

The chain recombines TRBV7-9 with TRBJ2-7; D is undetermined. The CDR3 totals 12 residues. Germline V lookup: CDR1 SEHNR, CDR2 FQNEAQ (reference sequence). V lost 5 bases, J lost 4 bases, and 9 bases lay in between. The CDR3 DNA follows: TGTGCCAGCAGCCCCCCCTCTTACGAGCAGTACTTC. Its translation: CASSPPSYEQYF.

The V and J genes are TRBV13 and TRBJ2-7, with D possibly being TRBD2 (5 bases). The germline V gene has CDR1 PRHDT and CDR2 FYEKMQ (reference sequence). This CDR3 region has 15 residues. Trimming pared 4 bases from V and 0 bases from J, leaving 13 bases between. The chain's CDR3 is CASSSRDISSYEQYF. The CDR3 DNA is TGTGCCAGCAGCTCCCGGGATATTTCCTCCTACGAGCAGTACTTC.

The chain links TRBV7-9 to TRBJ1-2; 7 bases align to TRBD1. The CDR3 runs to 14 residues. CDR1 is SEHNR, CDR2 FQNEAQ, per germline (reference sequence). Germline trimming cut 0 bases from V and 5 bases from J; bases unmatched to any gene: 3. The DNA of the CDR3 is TGTGCCAGCAGCTTAGCGGGACAGCTTTATGGCTACACCTTC. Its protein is CASSLAGQLYGYTF.

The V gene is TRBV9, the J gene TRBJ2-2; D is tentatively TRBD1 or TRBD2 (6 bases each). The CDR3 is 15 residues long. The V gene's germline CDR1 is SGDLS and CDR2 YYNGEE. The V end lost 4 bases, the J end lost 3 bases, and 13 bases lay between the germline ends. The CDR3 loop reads CASSSSGEDTGELFF. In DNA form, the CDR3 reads TGTGCCAGCAGCTCCTCAGGGGAGGACACCGGGGAGCTGTTTTTT.

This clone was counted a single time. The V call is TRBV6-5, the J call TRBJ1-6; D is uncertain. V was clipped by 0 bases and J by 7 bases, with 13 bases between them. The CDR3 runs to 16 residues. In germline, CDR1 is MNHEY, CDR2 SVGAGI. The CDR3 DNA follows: TGTGCCAGCAGTTACTCGTGGGAGATCGGGAATTCACCCCTCCACTTT. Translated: CASSYSWEIGNSPLHF.

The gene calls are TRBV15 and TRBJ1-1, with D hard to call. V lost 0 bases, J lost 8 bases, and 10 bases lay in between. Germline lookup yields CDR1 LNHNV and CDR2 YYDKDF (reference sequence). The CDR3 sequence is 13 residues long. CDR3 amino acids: CATSRDYREEAFF. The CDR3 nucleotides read TGTGCCACCAGCAGAGATTACCGAGAAGAAGCTTTCTTT.

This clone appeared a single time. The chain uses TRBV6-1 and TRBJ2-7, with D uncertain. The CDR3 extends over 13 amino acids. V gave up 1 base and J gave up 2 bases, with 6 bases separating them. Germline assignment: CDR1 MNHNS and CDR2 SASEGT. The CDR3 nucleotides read TGTGCCAGCAGTGAAGGGTATCCCTACGAGCAGTACTTC. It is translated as CASSEGYPYEQYF.

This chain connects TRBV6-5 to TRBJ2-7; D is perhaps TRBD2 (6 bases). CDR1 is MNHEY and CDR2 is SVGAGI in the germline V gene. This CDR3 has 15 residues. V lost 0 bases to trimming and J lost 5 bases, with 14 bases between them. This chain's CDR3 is CASSYSRGGWNEQYF. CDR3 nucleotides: TGTGCCAGCAGTTACTCGCGGGGAGGTTGGAACGAGCAGTACTTC.

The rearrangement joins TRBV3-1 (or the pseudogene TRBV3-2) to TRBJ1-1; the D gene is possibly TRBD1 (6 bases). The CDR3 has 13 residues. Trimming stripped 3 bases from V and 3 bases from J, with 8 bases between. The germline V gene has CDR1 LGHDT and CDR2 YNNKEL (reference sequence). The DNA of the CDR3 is TGTGCCAGCAGCCAGGGGGCAGACACTGAAGCTTTCTTT. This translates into CASSQGADTEAFF.

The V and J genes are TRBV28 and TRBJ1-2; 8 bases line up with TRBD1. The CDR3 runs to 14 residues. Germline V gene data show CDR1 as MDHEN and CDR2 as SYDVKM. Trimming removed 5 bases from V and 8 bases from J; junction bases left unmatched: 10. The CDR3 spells CASSPGGATPGYTF. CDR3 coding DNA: TGTGCCAGCAGTCCAGGGGGCGCGACGCCCGGCTACACCTTC.

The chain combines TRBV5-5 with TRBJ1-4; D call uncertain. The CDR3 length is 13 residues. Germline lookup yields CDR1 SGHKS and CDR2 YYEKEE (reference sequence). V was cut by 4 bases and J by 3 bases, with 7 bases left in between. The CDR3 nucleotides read TGTGCCAGCAGCCGTATCCCTAATGAAAAACTGTTTTTT. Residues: CASSRIPNEKLFF.

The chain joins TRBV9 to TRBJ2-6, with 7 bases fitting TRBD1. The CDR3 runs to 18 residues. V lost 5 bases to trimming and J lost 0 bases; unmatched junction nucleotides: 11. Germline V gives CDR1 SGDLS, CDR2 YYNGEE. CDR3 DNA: TGTGCCAGCAGTATTACAGGGGTCTGGAGCTCTGGGGCCAACGTCCTGACTTTC. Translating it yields CASSITGVWSSGANVLTF.

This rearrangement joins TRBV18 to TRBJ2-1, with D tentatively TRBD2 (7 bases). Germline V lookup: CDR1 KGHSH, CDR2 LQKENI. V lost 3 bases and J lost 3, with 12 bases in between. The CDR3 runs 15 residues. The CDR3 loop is CASSPGAGDYNEQFF. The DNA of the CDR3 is TGTGCCAGCTCACCGGGGGCGGGGGACTACAATGAGCAGTTCTTC. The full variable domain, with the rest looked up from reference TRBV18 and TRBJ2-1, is NAGVMQNPRHLVRRRGQEARLRCSPMKGHSHVYWYRQLPEEGLKFMVYLQKENIIDESGMPKERFSAEFPKEGPSILRIQQVVRGDSAAYFCASSPGAGDYNEQFFGPGTRLTVL.

The CDR3 protein is CASSPAGSYEQYF. The CDR3 nucleotides read TGTGCCAGCTCACCAGCGGGTTCCTACGAGCAGTACTTC. The genes are TRBV18 and TRBJ2-7, with a tentative D call TRBD2 (5 bases). The CDR3 runs to 13 residues. With 2 bases removed from V and 1 base from J, the gap between germline ends came to 6 bases. In germline, CDR1 is KGHSH, CDR2 LQKENI. Using reference TRBV18 and TRBJ2-7 for the parts outside the CDR3, the full variable domain is NAGVMQNPRHLVRRRGQEARLRCSPMKGHSHVYWYRQLPEEGLKFMVYLQKENIIDESGMPKERFSAEFPKEGPSILRIQQVVRGDSAAYFCASSPAGSYEQYFGPGTRLTVT.

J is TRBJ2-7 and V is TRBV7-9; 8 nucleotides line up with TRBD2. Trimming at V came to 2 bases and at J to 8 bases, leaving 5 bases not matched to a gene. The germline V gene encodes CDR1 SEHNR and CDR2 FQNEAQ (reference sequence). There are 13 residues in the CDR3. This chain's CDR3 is CASSLRERGKQYF. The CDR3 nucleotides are TGTGCCAGCAGCTTAAGAGAGCGGGGGAAGCAGTACTTC.

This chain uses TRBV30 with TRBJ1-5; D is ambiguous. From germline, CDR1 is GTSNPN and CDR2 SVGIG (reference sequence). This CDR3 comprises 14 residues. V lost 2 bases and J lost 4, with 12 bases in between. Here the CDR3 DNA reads TGTGCCTGGAGTTGGCATGGACGGAATCAGCCCCAGCATTTT. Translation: CAWSWHGRNQPQHF. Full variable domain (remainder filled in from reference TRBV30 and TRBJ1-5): SQTIHQWPATLVQPVGSPLSLECTVEGTSNPNLYWYRQAAGRGLQLLFYSVGIGQISSEVPQNLSASRPQDRQFILSSKKLLLSDSGFYLCAWSWHGRNQPQHFGDGTRLSIL.

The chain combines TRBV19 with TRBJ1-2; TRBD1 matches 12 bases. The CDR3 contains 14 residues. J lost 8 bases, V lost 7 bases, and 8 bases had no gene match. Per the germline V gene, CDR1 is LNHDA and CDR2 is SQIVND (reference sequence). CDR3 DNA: TGTGCCAGTACCAACACCGGGACAGGGGGCGGCTACACCTTC. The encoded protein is CASTNTGTGGGYTF.

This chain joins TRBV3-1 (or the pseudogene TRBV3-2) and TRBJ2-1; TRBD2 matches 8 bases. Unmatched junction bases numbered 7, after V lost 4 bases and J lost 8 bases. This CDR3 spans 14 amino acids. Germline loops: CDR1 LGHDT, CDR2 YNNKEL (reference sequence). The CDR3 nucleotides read TGTGCCAGCAGCCCCCTGGCGGGGGGTGATGAGCAGTTCTTC. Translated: CASSPLAGGDEQFF.

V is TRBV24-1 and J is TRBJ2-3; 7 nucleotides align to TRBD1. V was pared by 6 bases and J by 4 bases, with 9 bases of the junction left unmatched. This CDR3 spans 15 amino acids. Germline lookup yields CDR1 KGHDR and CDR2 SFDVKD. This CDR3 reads CATSTTTTGADTQYF. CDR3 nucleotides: TGTGCCACCAGTACAACCACTACAGGGGCAGATACGCAGTATTTT.

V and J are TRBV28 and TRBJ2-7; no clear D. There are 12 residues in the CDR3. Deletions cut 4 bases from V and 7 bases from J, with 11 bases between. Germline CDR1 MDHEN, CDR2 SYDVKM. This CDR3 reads CASSSPGLEQYF. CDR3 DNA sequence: TGTGCCAGCAGTTCCCCAGGCCTGGAGCAGTACTTC.